Below, 10 T cell receptor beta chains from the same sample are listed, as sequenced in a study of shared clonotypes between healthy human individuals. Clones were read by immunoSEQ multiplex PCR, and TCRdb kept only the in-frame ones, dropping some. The table has more than 1,200,000 clones, roughly 98.5% seen once. Source material: naive CD4+ T cells sorted from blood. Subset here: CD45RA+ positively selected. The receptors were gathered from a man aged 30 to 39 in good health.

This rearrangement joins TRBV6-5 to TRBJ2-7, with TRBD2 matching 16 bases. Trimming removed 0 bases from V and 4 bases from J; junction bases left unmatched: 0. Germline V gene data show CDR1 as MNHEY and CDR2 as SVGAGI. The CDR3 loop spans 16 amino acids. Written as DNA, the CDR3 is TGTGCCAGCAGTTACTCGGGACTAGCGGGAGGGTACGAGCAGTACTTC. Residues: CASSYSGLAGGYEQYF.

V usage is TRBV7-2 and J usage is TRBJ2-1, with D unclear. Germline V gives CDR1 SGHTA, CDR2 FQGNSA. CDR3 length: 16 amino acids. Trimming cost V 4 bases and J 3 bases, with 16 bases left between them. CDR3 nucleotide sequence: TGTGCCAGCAGCTCCCACACGCGAGGATACTACAATGAGCAGTTCTTC. Its protein is CASSSHTRGYYNEQFF.

The rearrangement uses TRBV18 and TRBJ2-1; tentative D call: TRBD1 (6 bases). Germline lookup yields CDR1 KGHSH and CDR2 LQKENI. The CDR3 length is 18 residues. V gave up 1 base and J gave up 3 bases, with 19 bases separating them. CDR3 sequence: CASSPRGGDSGVYNEQFF. DNA for the CDR3: TGTGCCAGCTCACCACGTGGGGGCGACAGCGGAGTCTACAATGAGCAGTTCTTC. The variable domain in full, with the rest retrieved from reference TRBV18 and TRBJ2-1, is NAGVMQNPRHLVRRRGQEARLRCSPMKGHSHVYWYRQLPEEGLKFMVYLQKENIIDESGMPKERFSAEFPKEGPSILRIQQVVRGDSAAYFCASSPRGGDSGVYNEQFFGPGTRLTVL.

Concerning this clone itself: Different DNA sequences within this sample yield the same CDR3. The rearrangement uses TRBV19 and TRBJ1-1; D is unresolved. Germline V CDR1 and CDR2: LNHDA, SQIVND (reference sequence). V was shortened by 1 base and J by 2 bases, with 5 bases between the two germline ends. The CDR3 consists of 13 residues. The DNA for the CDR3 is TGTGCCAGTAGTATAGCGGCAAACACTGAAGCTTTCTTT. Its protein is CASSIAANTEAFF.

V usage is TRBV23-1 and J usage is TRBJ1-5, with D unclear. TRBV23-1 is noted as an ORF with a role that remains uncertain. V was pared by 2 bases and J by 0 bases, with 8 bases between. The CDR3 spans 15 residues. CDR3 coding DNA: TGCGCCAGCAGTCAAAAAGGATATAGCAATCAGCCCCAGCATTTT. Residues: CASSQKGYSNQPQHF.

This clone was seen only once. The rearrangement joins TRBV7-2 to TRBJ2-5, with 7 nucleotides matching TRBD1. Germline CDR1 is SGHTA and CDR2 is FQGNSA. Trimming at V came to 3 bases and at J to 7 bases, leaving 8 bases not matched to a gene. CDR3 length: 14 amino acids. In nucleotides, the CDR3 is TGTGCCAGCAGCTTCGACAGGGCCCTTCCGACCCAGTACTTC. Translating it yields CASSFDRALPTQYF.

The chain joins TRBV28 to TRBJ2-3, with a weak D call TRBD1 (5 bases). There are 14 residues in the CDR3. Germline V lookup: CDR1 MDHEN, CDR2 SYDVKM. V was trimmed by 1 base and J by 4 bases, leaving 9 bases between them. This CDR3 reads CASSLSGFPDTQYF. The CDR3 DNA is TGTGCCAGCAGTTTATCAGGGTTCCCAGATACGCAGTATTTT.

The rearrangement uses TRBV29-1 and TRBJ2-5; TRBD1 is a possible D gene (5 bases). The germline V gene has CDR1 SQVTM and CDR2 ANQGSEA. The V and J ends lost 7 bases and 5 bases respectively, with 14 bases between them. The CDR3 runs to 12 residues. CDR3 DNA sequence: TGCAGCGGGAAAAGGGGTCTTGAGACCCAGTACTTC. Encoded protein: CSGKRGLETQYF.

The chain is built from TRBV15 and TRBJ1-4; TRBD1 might be the D (5 bases). There are 16 residues in the CDR3. Trimming removed 0 bases at V and 5 bases at J, with 13 bases between. Germline values: CDR1 LNHNV, CDR2 YYDKDF (reference sequence). The CDR3 nucleotides are TGTGCCACCAGCAGAGATTGGGGGACTGGGAATGAAAAACTGTTTTTT. Translation gives CATSRDWGTGNEKLFF.

The chain combines TRBV4-2 with TRBJ2-7; TRBD1 might be the D (6 bases). This CDR3 is built from 13 residues. Germline V gene lookup returns CDR1 LGHNA and CDR2 YNFKEQ. V was cut by 1 base and J by 6 bases, with 10 bases left in between. This CDR3 is CASSQGQVGEQYF. Written as DNA, the CDR3 is TGTGCCAGCAGCCAAGGACAGGTGGGCGAGCAGTACTTC.